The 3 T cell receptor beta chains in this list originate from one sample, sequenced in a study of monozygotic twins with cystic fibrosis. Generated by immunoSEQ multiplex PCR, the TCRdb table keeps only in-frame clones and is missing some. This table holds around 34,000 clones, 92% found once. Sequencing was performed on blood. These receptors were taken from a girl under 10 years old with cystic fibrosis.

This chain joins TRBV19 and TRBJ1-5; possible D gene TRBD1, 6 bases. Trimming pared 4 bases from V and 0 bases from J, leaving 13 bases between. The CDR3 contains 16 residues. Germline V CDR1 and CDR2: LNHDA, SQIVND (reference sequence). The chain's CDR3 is CASSNHRQVSNQPQHF. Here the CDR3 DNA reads TGTGCCAGTAGTAACCACCGACAGGTTAGCAATCAGCCCCAGCATTTT.

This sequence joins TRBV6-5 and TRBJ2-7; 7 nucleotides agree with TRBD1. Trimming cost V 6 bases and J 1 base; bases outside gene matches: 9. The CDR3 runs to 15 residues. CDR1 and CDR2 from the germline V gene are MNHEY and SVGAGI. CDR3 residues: CASSRTGTESYEQYF. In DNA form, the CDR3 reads TGTGCCAGCAGCAGAACCGGGACAGAGTCCTACGAGCAGTACTTC.

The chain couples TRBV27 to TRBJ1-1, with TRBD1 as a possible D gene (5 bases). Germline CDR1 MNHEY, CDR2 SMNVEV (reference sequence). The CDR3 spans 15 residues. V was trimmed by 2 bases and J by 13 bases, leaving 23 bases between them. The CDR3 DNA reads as TGTGCCAGCAGTTTAGGGTCGGGGGGGATCGGAGAGGTTTTCTTT. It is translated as CASSLGSGGIGEVFF.